This T cell receptor (beta chain) emerged from a study of blood T cell repertoires in COVID-19. In the study overall: PBMCs, B-cell-depleted T cells, or T cells were the source of the cDNA or gDNA that made up the material.

Assay: immunoSEQ multiplex PCR; the TCRdb copy retains only in-frame clones and omits some. The sample includes some 420,000 clones, over 75% of them seen just once. CDR3 length: 13 amino acids. Trimming cost V 5 bases and J 2 bases, with 10 bases left between them. The V gene's germline CDR1 is SGHRS and CDR2 YFSETQ. This chain uses TRBV5-1 with TRBJ2-5; a weak D match, TRBD1 (5 bases). Sequenced material: PBMCs or T cells enriched from blood (not recorded which). This sequence originates from a man aged 25-45 years who had recovered from COVID-19. The CDR3 DNA reads TGCGCCAGCAGACAGGAGCTACAAGAGACCCAGTACTTC. Encoded protein: CASRQELQETQYF.